Each of the 18 T cell receptor beta chains below was sequenced from the same sample in a study of blood T cell repertoires in COVID-19. The repertoire was sequenced with immunoSEQ multiplex PCR; TCRdb's copy has only in-frame clones and lacks some. The sample shows fewer than 400,000 clones, 85% to 90% of them seen only once. Sequenced input: peripheral blood. Receptor source: a human donor in a cohort sampled during active COVID-19.

The rearrangement links TRBV28 to TRBJ2-7, with 12 nucleotides matching TRBD2. The germline gives CDR1 MDHEN, CDR2 SYDVKM. Germline trimming cut 10 bases from V and 4 bases from J; bases unmatched to any gene: 5. There are 13 residues in the CDR3. CDR3 DNA sequence: TGTGCCACCGCTAGCGGGAGGGGTTACGAGCAGTACTTC. It is translated as CATASGRGYEQYF. The full variable domain, its missing parts supplied by reference TRBV28 and TRBJ2-7, is DVKVTQSSRYLVKRTGEKVFLECVQDMDHENMFWYRQDPGLGLRLIYFSYDVKMKEKGDIPEGYSVSREKKERFSLILESASTNQTSMYLCATASGRGYEQYFGPGTRLTVT.

The chain recombines TRBV6-1 with TRBJ2-3; D might be TRBD2 (5 bases). V lost 3 bases to trimming and J lost 0 bases, with 7 bases between them. The germline gives CDR1 MNHNS, CDR2 SASEGT. The CDR3 has 14 amino acids. The CDR3 coding sequence is TGTGCCAGCAGTGAGGAGGCTAGCACAGATACGCAGTATTTT. This translates into CASSEEASTDTQYF.

The CDR3 reads CASSTRTGFNEKLFF. The CDR3, as DNA: TGTGCCAGCAGTACCCGGACAGGGTTTAATGAAAAACTGTTTTTT. The chain has TRBV6-5 and TRBJ1-4; 8 nucleotides match TRBD1. Per the germline V gene, CDR1 is MNHEY and CDR2 is SVGAGI. CDR3 length: 15 residues. Trimming cost V 5 bases and J 4 bases; bases outside gene matches: 6.

The CDR3 loop reads CASSQGRYGMLAFF. CDR3 DNA: TGTGCCAGCAGCCAAGGTCGATACGGGATGTTAGCTTTCTTT. The rearrangement uses TRBV3-1 (or the pseudogene TRBV3-2) and TRBJ1-1, with D unresolved. With 1 base removed from V and 10 bases from J, the gap between germline ends came to 16 bases. This CDR3 contains 14 residues. Germline V gives CDR1 LGHDT, CDR2 YNNKEL (reference sequence).

This sequence joins TRBV29-1 and TRBJ2-2; 12 bases map to TRBD2. The V gene end was trimmed by 5 bases and the J gene end by 6 bases; junction bases not matched to a gene: 1. The CDR3 totals 13 residues. In germline, CDR1 is SQVTM, CDR2 ANQGSEA. The CDR3 loop is CSVRLAGAGELFF. In DNA form, the CDR3 reads TGCAGCGTTCGACTAGCGGGAGCCGGGGAGCTGTTTTTT.

This chain connects TRBV11-1 to TRBJ2-2; D ambiguous. The CDR3 contains 14 residues. V dropped 10 bases and J dropped 6 bases, with 18 bases sitting between them. CDR1 is SGHAT and CDR2 is FQDESV in the germline V gene (reference sequence). The CDR3 region has the DNA TGTGCCACTACCCAGGCAATACGTCCCGGGGAGCTGTTTTTT. This gives the protein CATTQAIRPGELFF.

This clone has just a few counts. The chain recombines TRBV30 with TRBJ1-4; 7 bases are shared with TRBD1. Germline V gives CDR1 GTSNPN, CDR2 SVGIG (reference sequence). Losses at the gene ends were 6 bases for V and 8 bases for J; bases not matched to a gene: 9. This CDR3 contains 13 residues. As DNA, the CDR3 is TGTGCCTGCGACAGGGCCTCGAGGGAAAAACTGTTTTTT. Encoded protein: CACDRASREKLFF.

The J gene is TRBJ1-1, the V gene TRBV7-6; 8 bases agree with TRBD1. The germline gives CDR1 SGHVS, CDR2 FNYEAQ. The CDR3 spans 14 residues. V shed 1 base and J 7 bases; nucleotides not matched to a gene: 5. The CDR3 reads CASSLGSGTGEAFF. The CDR3 DNA sequence: TGTGCCAGCAGCTTAGGTTCAGGGACAGGTGAAGCTTTCTTT.

The chain uses TRBV7-3 and TRBJ2-2, with a tentative D call TRBD2 (5 bases). The length of the CDR3 is 15 residues. CDR1 SGHTA and CDR2 FQGTGA come from the germline V gene. V shed 1 base and J shed 6 bases, with 12 bases lying between them. The CDR3 sequence: CASSLNSEVAGELFF. CDR3 DNA: TGTGCCAGCAGCTTAAATTCGGAGGTAGCCGGGGAGCTGTTTTTT.

This clone is a singleton in its sample. The chain employs TRBV28 and TRBJ2-1; TRBD1 matches at 9 bases. The CDR3 covers 15 residues. The germline V gene has CDR1 MDHEN and CDR2 SYDVKM. The ends lost 5 bases at V and 4 bases at J; junction bases unmatched: 6. The CDR3 spells CASSEGGQGYNEQFF. The CDR3 coding sequence is TGTGCCAGCAGTGAAGGGGGACAGGGATACAATGAGCAGTTCTTC. Full variable domain (remainder filled in from reference TRBV28 and TRBJ2-1): DVKVTQSSRYLVKRTGEKVFLECVQDMDHENMFWYRQDPGLGLRLIYFSYDVKMKEKGDIPEGYSVSREKKERFSLILESASTNQTSMYLCASSEGGQGYNEQFFGPGTRLTVL.

A note on this clone: This sample also contains other DNA sequences that code for the same CDR3. This sequence joins TRBV6-5 and TRBJ1-1; D may be TRBD1 (5 bases). The germline V and J ends were trimmed by 2 bases and 1 base, with 11 bases remaining between them. CDR1 and CDR2 (germline): MNHEY, SVGAGI. This CDR3 contains 15 residues. CDR3 nucleotide sequence: TGTGCCAGCAGTTACCGAGGAACAGGGAACACTGAAGCTTTCTTT. Amino acids: CASSYRGTGNTEAFF.

The V call is TRBV14, the J call TRBJ1-1; D possibly corresponds to TRBD1 (5 bases). Per the germline V gene, CDR1 is SGHDN and CDR2 is FVKESK. V was shortened by 0 bases and J by 4 bases, with 9 bases between the two germline ends. There are 14 residues in the CDR3. CDR3 DNA sequence: TGTGCCAGCAGCCAAGAAATGGGGCTCACTGAAGCTTTCTTT. Translated: CASSQEMGLTEAFF. The full variable domain, with the rest looked up from reference TRBV14 and TRBJ1-1, is EAGVTQFPSHSVIEKGQTVTLRCDPISGHDNLYWYRRVMGKEIKFLLHFVKESKQDESGMPNNRFLAERTGGTYSTLKVQPAELEDSGVYFCASSQEMGLTEAFFGQGTRLTVV.

The CDR3 region has the DNA TGTGCCAGCAGTCCCGAGGGGGCGGGTTCACCCCTCCACTTT. This codes for CASSPEGAGSPLHF. The rearrangement links TRBV27 to TRBJ1-6; 7 nucleotides agree with TRBD1. Trimming took 5 bases from V and 9 from J; bases not matched to a gene: 7. Germline V gene sequence: CDR1 MNHEY, CDR2 SMNVEV (reference sequence). The CDR3 covers 14 residues.

Note on this clone: The same CDR3 also results from other DNA sequences found in this sample. The chain recombines TRBV19 with TRBJ2-7, with TRBD1 matching 7 bases. The CDR3 is 14 amino acids. Per the germline V gene, CDR1 is LNHDA and CDR2 is SQIVND (reference sequence). V lost 1 base and J lost 3; bases outside the gene matches: 3. The CDR3 region is CASSIGAGGYEQYF. DNA for the CDR3: TGTGCCAGTAGTATAGGGGCAGGGGGCTACGAGCAGTACTTC.

This chain connects TRBV4-1 to TRBJ2-3; 7 nucleotides align to TRBD1. Germline-derived CDR1 and CDR2 are MGHRA and YSYEKL. The CDR3 runs 19 residues. J was trimmed by 1 base and V by 4 bases; bases with no gene match: 17. CDR3 region: CASSPPIGNRDRGTDTQYF. CDR3 coding DNA: TGCGCCAGCAGCCCTCCAATCGGGAATAGGGACAGAGGCACAGATACGCAGTATTTT.

The chain employs TRBV7-2 and TRBJ2-7; no clear D. Between the trimmed V and J ends, which lost 2 bases and 3 bases, there was a span of 5 bases. The CDR3 covers 12 residues. CDR1 is SGHTA, CDR2 FQGNSA, per germline. CDR3 sequence: CASSLRYYEQYF. In DNA form, the CDR3 reads TGTGCCAGCAGCTTACGGTACTACGAGCAGTACTTC.

CDR3 in DNA: TGCAGCGCGGCCCTCTCCGGGAGCGATGAGCAGTTCTTC. Its protein product is CSAALSGSDEQFF. The V call is TRBV29-1, the J call TRBJ2-1, with a tentative D call TRBD2 (6 bases). The V gene lost 7 bases and the J gene lost 8 bases, with 18 bases spanning the gap. CDR3 size: 13 residues. Germline-derived CDR1 and CDR2 are SQVTM and ANQGSEA.

The chain carries TRBV19 and TRBJ2-1; TRBD2 might be the D (6 bases). The CDR3 is 12 residues long. Trimming stripped 9 bases from V and 8 bases from J, with 14 bases between. Per the germline V gene, CDR1 is LNHDA and CDR2 is SQIVND (reference sequence). The CDR3 coding sequence is TGTGCCAGCGCCTCCCGACTAGATGAGCAGTTCTTC. This gives the protein CASASRLDEQFF.